The 32 T cell receptor beta chains reported below all come from one sample, sequenced in a study of blood T cell repertoires in COVID-19. The method was immunoSEQ multiplex PCR; TCRdb's version includes in-frame clones alone and lacks a portion of them. The sample consists of fewer than 200,000 clones, about four fifths of them appearing once. The sample was peripheral blood. The origin of the receptors is a woman aged 80 or over with acute or convalescent COVID-19.

The chain carries TRBV12-3 or TRBV12-4 and TRBJ1-2; 9 bases line up with TRBD1. This CDR3 spans 12 amino acids. V lost 5 bases, J lost 7 bases, and 2 bases stayed unmatched. The CDR3, as DNA: TGTGCCAGCAGTCCACAGGGGGCTGGCTACACCTTC. Residues: CASSPQGAGYTF.

The chain is built from TRBV2 and TRBJ2-5; tentatively, D is TRBD2 (6 bases). The CDR3 is made up of 16 amino acids. Germline CDR1 SNHLY, CDR2 FYNNEI. Deletions cut 7 bases from V and 0 bases from J, with 18 bases between. CDR3 protein: CASTRDFPPNQETQYF. The CDR3 nucleotides read TGTGCCAGCACCCGGGACTTCCCACCCAACCAAGAGACCCAGTACTTC.

This sequence joins TRBV30 and TRBJ2-3; no reliable D call. In germline, CDR1 is GTSNPN, CDR2 SVGIG (reference sequence). The ends were cut back, 2 bases at V and 2 bases at J, with 8 bases in the middle. CDR3 length equals 13 residues. CDR3 residues: CAWSRGATDTQYF. In DNA, the CDR3 is TGTGCCTGGAGTCGAGGAGCCACAGATACGCAGTATTTT.

This chain links TRBV5-1 with TRBJ1-1, with 7 nucleotides matching TRBD1. The CDR3 consists of 15 residues. Germline CDR1 is SGHRS and CDR2 is YFSETQ. V shed 4 bases, J shed 1 base, and the junction held 7 bases outside the gene matches. Here the CDR3 reads CASSISGTANTEAFF. CDR3 bases: TGCGCCAGCAGCATCTCCGGGACAGCGAACACTGAAGCTTTCTTT.

This clone was seen a single time. V is TRBV5-6 and J is TRBJ1-1; D gene ambiguous. Trimming shortened V by 2 bases and J by 1 base, and 6 bases separated the two germline ends. Germline V gene lookup returns CDR1 SGHDT and CDR2 YYEEEE. The CDR3 covers 13 residues. The CDR3 region is CASSLGENTEAFF. Here the CDR3 DNA reads TGTGCCAGCAGCTTAGGAGAGAACACTGAAGCTTTCTTT.

This clone has just a few counts. The chain joins TRBV30 to TRBJ2-4; no clear D. This CDR3 spans 11 amino acids. Germline V CDR1 and CDR2: GTSNPN, SVGIG (reference sequence). With 5 bases removed from V and 4 bases from J, the gap between germline ends came to 6 bases. CDR3 DNA sequence: TGTGCCTGGGGCAATAAAAACATTCAGTACTTC. This gives the protein CAWGNKNIQYF.

The chain uses TRBV6-5 and TRBJ2-5; maybe TRBD2 (6 bases). V gave up 9 bases and J gave up 5 bases, with 16 bases separating them. Per the germline V gene, CDR1 is MNHEY and CDR2 is SVGAGI. This CDR3 spans 13 amino acids. The CDR3 DNA reads as TGTGCCAGTTGGGGGGTCAGGGCTGAGACCCAGTACTTC. It encodes CASWGVRAETQYF.

The CDR3 nucleotides read TGTGCCAGCAGATCGAAAGCGGGGGCCCCCACAGATACGCAGTATTTT. Its translation is CASRSKAGAPTDTQYF. The chain uses TRBV6-4 and TRBJ2-3; 8 nucleotides agree with TRBD2. The V gene's germline CDR1 is MRHNA and CDR2 SNTAGT. The CDR3 has 16 residues. V shed 6 bases and J 2 bases; nucleotides not matched to a gene: 10.

The V gene is TRBV19, the J gene TRBJ2-3; TRBD2 matches 8 bases. The CDR3 sequence is 14 residues long. J gave up 6 bases and V 2 bases, and 4 bases lay outside the gene matches. CDR1 LNHDA and CDR2 SQIVND come from the germline V gene (reference sequence). The CDR3 loop reads CASSISGGPDTQYF. The CDR3 DNA sequence: TGTGCCAGTAGTATATCGGGAGGGCCGGATACGCAGTATTTT.

This rearrangement joins TRBV11-2 to TRBJ2-3, with 7 bases aligning to TRBD1. The CDR3 length is 16 residues. V gave up 5 bases and J gave up 4 bases; unmatched junction bases: 12. CDR1 is SGHAT and CDR2 is FQNNGV in the germline V gene. Here the CDR3 reads CASSVLTGFISDTQYF. As DNA, the CDR3 is TGTGCCAGCAGCGTCCTGACAGGGTTTATATCAGATACGCAGTATTTT.

This chain uses TRBV19 with TRBJ2-7, with TRBD1 matching 8 bases. Germline values: CDR1 LNHDA, CDR2 SQIVND (reference sequence). The length of the CDR3 is 15 residues. Unmatched junction bases numbered 11, after V lost 5 bases and J lost 5 bases. The CDR3 region is CASSVQGVPQDEQYF. The CDR3 DNA follows: TGTGCCAGTAGTGTACAGGGGGTACCTCAGGACGAGCAGTACTTC.

The V call is TRBV27, the J call TRBJ2-2; 7 nucleotides agree with TRBD2. CDR3 length equals 14 residues. Germline loops: CDR1 MNHEY, CDR2 SMNVEV (reference sequence). V lost 5 bases and J lost 6; bases outside the gene matches: 6. The CDR3 bases are TGTGCCAGCAGTCTGGGGGGGTGGGCCGGGGAGCTGTTTTTT. It is translated as CASSLGGWAGELFF.

The chain carries TRBV25-1 and TRBJ2-5; D unclear. Deletions cut 5 bases from V and 1 base from J, with 8 bases between. Germline CDR1 MGHDK, CDR2 SYGVNS. The CDR3 covers 13 residues. CDR3 region: CASSFYLQETQYF. CDR3 bases: TGTGCCAGCAGTTTCTACCTCCAAGAGACCCAGTACTTC.

This clone was seen a few times. The CDR3 coding sequence is TGTGCCAGCAGACACAGACTCTCAGCGGGAGCCCCTCGGGACGAGACCCAGTACTTC. This gives the protein CASRHRLSAGAPRDETQYF. The chain employs TRBV3-1 (or the pseudogene TRBV3-2) and TRBJ2-5, with TRBD2 identical over 8 bases. Germline CDR1 reads LGHDT; CDR2 reads YNNKEL (reference sequence). The V segment lost 6 bases and the J segment 5 bases; nucleotides outside the gene matches: 23. The CDR3 has 19 residues.

This clone was counted a single time. The V call is TRBV6-6, the J call TRBJ1-2; 7 bases are a match to TRBD1. V gave up 7 bases and J gave up 11 bases; unmatched junction bases: 16. The germline gives CDR1 MNHNY, CDR2 SVGAGI (reference sequence). This CDR3 spans 14 amino acids. The CDR3 is CASTLLEQTGRYTF. CDR3 nucleotides: TGTGCCAGCACCTTACTAGAACAGACAGGGAGGTACACCTTC.

A single count supports this clone. The chain uses TRBV9 and TRBJ1-3; possibly TRBD1 for D (6 bases). The CDR3 has 17 amino acids. Trimming took off 4 bases at V and 0 bases at J, with 17 bases between the two ends. Germline V CDR1 and CDR2: SGDLS, YYNGEE. CDR3 region: CASSSISGTSSGNTIYF. For the CDR3, the DNA is TGTGCCAGCAGCTCCATCTCCGGGACAAGCTCTGGAAACACCATATATTTT. The full variable domain, with the rest looked up from reference TRBV9 and TRBJ1-3, is DSGVTQTPKHLITATGQRVTLRCSPRSGDLSVYWYQQSLDQGLQFLIQYYNGEERAKGNILERFSAQQFPDLHSELNLSSLELGDSALYFCASSSISGTSSGNTIYFGEGSWLTVV.

The rearrangement joins TRBV9 to TRBJ2-5, with TRBD2 matching 13 bases. V was clipped by 0 bases and J by 3 bases; unmatched bases: 2. This CDR3 has 16 amino acids. Germline CDR1 reads SGDLS; CDR2 reads YYNGEE. The CDR3 DNA reads TGTGCCAGCAGCGTAGGACTAGCGGGAGGAGAAGAGACCCAGTACTTC. The encoded protein is CASSVGLAGGEETQYF.

In DNA, the CDR3 is TGCGCCAGCAGCCAATACCTCCGGACAGGAAATGGCTACACCTTC. Amino acid sequence: CASSQYLRTGNGYTF. The chain has TRBV4-3 and TRBJ1-2; 7 bases align to TRBD1. The J segment lost 6 bases and the V segment lost 2 bases, leaving 9 bases of the junction unmatched. The CDR3 loop spans 15 amino acids. The germline gives CDR1 LGHNA, CDR2 YSLEER.

The chain combines TRBV9 with TRBJ2-2; D remains ambiguous. From germline, CDR1 is SGDLS and CDR2 YYNGEE. The length of the CDR3 is 16 residues. V was pared by 0 bases and J by 2 bases, with 11 bases between. The CDR3 reads CASSVDQAPNTGELFF. The CDR3 DNA sequence: TGTGCCAGCAGCGTAGACCAGGCCCCCAACACCGGGGAGCTGTTTTTT.

The rearrangement uses TRBV18 and TRBJ1-2; 7 nucleotides line up with TRBD1. The CDR3 contains 14 residues. Trimming removed 4 bases from V and 8 bases from J; junction bases left unmatched: 10. Per the germline V gene, CDR1 is KGHSH and CDR2 is LQKENI. The CDR3 loop is CASSLDDRAGGYTF. CDR3 DNA sequence: TGTGCCAGCTCACTAGACGACAGGGCGGGCGGCTACACCTTC.

V gene TRBV19 combines with J gene TRBJ2-3, with TRBD2 matching 7 bases. The CDR3 contains 15 residues. The ends lost 5 bases at V and 4 bases at J; junction bases unmatched: 9. Germline CDR1 is LNHDA and CDR2 is SQIVND (reference sequence). CDR3 in amino acids: CASSLRTRPSDTQYF. The CDR3 DNA sequence: TGTGCCAGTAGTCTCAGGACTAGACCTTCAGATACGCAGTATTTT.

This chain connects TRBV9 to TRBJ2-2, with TRBD1 as a possible D gene (6 bases). In germline, CDR1 is SGDLS, CDR2 YYNGEE. This CDR3 spans 15 amino acids. V dropped 2 bases and J dropped 8 bases, with 16 bases sitting between them. Written as DNA, the CDR3 is TGTGCCAGCAGCGTGGCACAGGGTCCTATGGGGGAGCTGTTTTTT. It translates to CASSVAQGPMGELFF.

The genes are TRBV7-9 and TRBJ1-5; the match to TRBD1 covers 10 bases. The germline V gene encodes CDR1 SEHNR and CDR2 FQNEAQ (reference sequence). The CDR3 spans 14 residues. V shed 5 bases, J shed 7 bases, and the junction held 5 bases outside the gene matches. CDR3: CASSPQTGGQPQHF. The DNA of the CDR3 is TGTGCCAGCAGCCCCCAGACAGGGGGCCAGCCCCAGCATTTT.

In this sample, this clone turned up once. This chain uses TRBV5-1 with TRBJ2-7; TRBD2 matches at 7 bases. The germline V gene has CDR1 SGHRS and CDR2 YFSETQ. The CDR3 length is 16 residues. J was trimmed by 0 bases and V by 0 bases; bases with no gene match: 6. CDR3 region: CASSLVGGVTSYEQYF. The CDR3 DNA reads as TGCGCCAGCAGCTTGGTGGGGGGGGTCACCTCCTACGAGCAGTACTTC.

The CDR3 nucleotides read TGTGCCAGTAGTATCAACCGACAGGGTGATTCACCCCTCCACTTT. Its protein product is CASSINRQGDSPLHF. The rearrangement uses TRBV19 and TRBJ1-6; TRBD1 matches at 7 bases. This CDR3 has 15 residues. Germline trimming cut 3 bases from V and 8 bases from J; bases unmatched to any gene: 7. CDR1 is LNHDA, CDR2 SQIVND, per germline (reference sequence).

The genes are TRBV18 and TRBJ1-2, with 7 positions matching TRBD1. The CDR3 is 14 amino acids. Germline V gene sequence: CDR1 KGHSH, CDR2 LQKENI. V shed 3 bases, J shed 4 bases, and the junction held 5 bases outside the gene matches. For the CDR3, the DNA is TGTGCCAGCTCACCTGGAGGACAGGCCTATGGCTACACCTTC. It is translated as CASSPGGQAYGYTF.

The chain links TRBV18 to TRBJ1-2, with D hard to call. Trimming took 6 bases from V and 1 from J, leaving 12 bases between them. In germline, CDR1 is KGHSH, CDR2 LQKENI. The CDR3 extends over 14 amino acids. In DNA, the CDR3 is TGTGCCAGCTCGCCAGGAGCCAATAACTATGGCTACACCTTC. Translated: CASSPGANNYGYTF.

The chain has TRBV3-1 (or the pseudogene TRBV3-2) and TRBJ1-2, with a weak D call TRBD1 (6 bases). V lost 4 bases to trimming and J lost 5 bases, with 20 bases between them. Germline V CDR1 and CDR2: LGHDT, YNNKEL (reference sequence). The CDR3 totals 16 residues. CDR3 nucleotides: TGTGCCAGCAGCCCGTTACAGGGATTTAGACAATATGGCTACACCTTC. The encoded protein is CASSPLQGFRQYGYTF.

The chain is built from TRBV18 and TRBJ2-6; TRBD1 agrees at 10 bases. V lost 6 bases and J lost 4; bases outside the gene matches: 9. CDR1 is KGHSH, CDR2 LQKENI, per germline. The CDR3 spans 17 residues. The CDR3 DNA reads as TGTGCCAGCTCTCAGCCGGGACAGGGGACCGGGGCCAACGTCCTGACTTTC. Amino acids: CASSQPGQGTGANVLTF.

The rearrangement joins TRBV7-8 to TRBJ1-3; possible D gene TRBD1, 5 bases. CDR1 is SGHVS, CDR2 FQNEAQ, per germline. V was trimmed by 1 base and J by 3 bases, leaving 13 bases between them. This CDR3 has 16 amino acids. The CDR3 sequence: CASSLVGAGLGNTIYF. The CDR3 DNA follows: TGTGCCAGCAGCTTAGTAGGAGCAGGGCTTGGAAACACCATATATTTT. Full variable domain (outside the CDR3, taken from reference TRBV7-8 and TRBJ1-3): GAGVSQSPRYKVAKRGQDVALRCDPISGHVSLFWYQQALGQGPEFLTYFQNEAQLDKSGLPSDRFFAERPEGSVSTLKIQRTQQEDSAVYLCASSLVGAGLGNTIYFGEGSWLTVV.

The CDR3 bases are TGTGCCAGCAGCTTAGGTCGAGGGCCTAGACAGCCCCAGCATTTT. The encoded protein is CASSLGRGPRQPQHF. The chain links TRBV11-3 to TRBJ1-5; D remains unclear. Germline V gene lookup returns CDR1 SGHNT and CDR2 YENEEA. V lost 1 base and J 7 bases, leaving 14 bases between the germline ends. CDR3 length: 15 amino acids.

CDR3 bases: TGCGCCAGCAGCCCCTCTTTGACAGGGGACTATGGCTACACCTTC. Amino acid sequence: CASSPSLTGDYGYTF. The J gene is TRBJ1-2, the V gene TRBV4-1, with TRBD1 matching over 8 bases. CDR3 length equals 15 residues. V lost 4 bases, J lost 3 bases, and 7 bases stayed unmatched. The germline gives CDR1 MGHRA, CDR2 YSYEKL.